A single sample gave rise to the 12 T cell receptor beta chains below, sequenced in a study of T cell repertoires and leukemia-associated antigens. These receptors are not linked to any known antigen. A single record per CDR3 protein comes from TCRdb applying MiXCR to the 5' RACE reads. The sample yields over 10,000 distinct CDR3 sequences, more than 40% seen once. The sample was CD3+ T cells sorted from blood and cultured. These receptors all come from a female donor in good health.

This clonotype was counted many times. The genes are TRBV28 and TRBJ2-1, with D maybe TRBD2 (5 bases). CDR3 length: 14 residues. CDR1 MDHEN and CDR2 SYDVKM come from the germline V gene. Trimming cost V 4 bases and J 6 bases, with 13 bases left between them. CDR3 region: CASSSLDTSNEQFF. The CDR3 DNA reads as TGTGCCAGCAGTTCCCTTGATACTAGCAATGAGCAGTTCTTC.

This clonotype was picked up many times. The rearrangement links TRBV18 to TRBJ2-3; 8 bases align to TRBD2. With V trimmed by 0 bases and J by 2 bases, 10 bases remained unmatched. The germline V gene has CDR1 KGHSH and CDR2 LQKENI. The CDR3 has 18 amino acids. CDR3 protein: CASSPPVGREGLTDTQYF. The DNA of the CDR3 is TGTGCCAGCTCACCACCGGTCGGACGGGAGGGCCTCACAGATACGCAGTATTTT.

A note on this clonotype: Germline and junction disagree at one end, which may indicate a read error. The chain uses TRBV6-2 or TRBV6-3 and TRBJ1-5, with D possibly TRBD1 on 6 matching bases. Germline V lookup: CDR1 MNHEY, CDR2 SVGEGT. The length of the CDR3 is 13 residues. CDR3 in DNA: TGTGCCAGCAGTAGGAGGGACAATCAGCCCCAGCACTTT. This codes for CASSRRDNQPQHF.

This clonotype was picked up a small number of times. This sequence joins TRBV5-1 and TRBJ2-3; D not resolved. This CDR3 has 12 amino acids. Per germline, CDR1 SGHRS and CDR2 YFSETQ. V was trimmed by 0 bases and J by 4 bases, leaving 3 bases between them. The CDR3 bases are TGCGCCAGCAGCTTGGATGCAGATACGCAGTATTTT. The encoded protein is CASSLDADTQYF.

As for this clonotype: The CDR3 carries no conserved terminal phenylalanine or tryptophan, so it likely arises from a read error. V gene TRBV5-1 combines with J gene TRBJ1-1; D may be TRBD1 (5 bases). The germline V gene encodes CDR1 SGHRS and CDR2 YFSETQ. V lost 4 bases and J lost 4, with 20 bases in between. The CDR3 length is 16 residues. The CDR3 region is CASSVTGTPGGTEAFL. The CDR3 DNA is TGCGCCAGCAGCGTTACCGGGACCCCTGGAGGCACTGAAGCTTTCCTT.

The gene calls are TRBV29-1 and TRBJ2-7; D might be TRBD1 or TRBD2, each matching 5 bases. The germline V gene has CDR1 SQVTM and CDR2 ANQGSEA. CDR3 size: 15 residues. Trimming took off 2 bases at V and 4 bases at J, with 18 bases between the two ends. The DNA of the CDR3 is TGCAGCGTTGAAATATATGGGGACCGCGAATACGAGCAGTACTTC. It translates to CSVEIYGDREYEQYF.

In the case of this clonotype: The junction and the germline gene differ at one end; a read error may be behind it. This chain uses TRBV20-1 with TRBJ2-5, with 8 bases matching TRBD2. The CDR3 spans 15 residues. CDR1 is DFQATT and CDR2 is SNEGSKA in the germline V gene (reference sequence). In nucleotides, the CDR3 is TGCAGTGCTACTCCTAGCGGGTGGGTAGAAGAGACCCAGTATTTC. This translates into CSATPSGWVEETQYF.

This clonotype was detected only a few times. Here the CDR3 DNA reads TGTGCCAGCAGCCGCGGGACTAGGACCTCCCTCTACGAGCAGTACTTC. Translating gives CASSRGTRTSLYEQYF. This chain connects TRBV7-8 to TRBJ2-7; 8 bases agree with TRBD2. Unmatched junction bases numbered 12, after V lost 5 bases and J lost 3 bases. This CDR3 spans 16 amino acids. The germline V gene has CDR1 SGHVS and CDR2 FQNEAQ.

The chain combines TRBV6-6 with TRBJ2-1; 10 bases are a match to TRBD2. This CDR3 has 14 amino acids. Germline assignment: CDR1 MNHNY and CDR2 SVGAGI (reference sequence). V was clipped by 6 bases and J by 7 bases; unmatched bases: 6. The chain's CDR3 is CASSLGLAENEQFF. The CDR3 nucleotides are TGTGCCAGCAGCTTAGGACTAGCGGAGAATGAGCAGTTCTTC.

This rearrangement joins TRBV5-6 to TRBJ2-1; TRBD2 aligns across 11 bases. The CDR3 has 14 residues. Trimming cost V 5 bases and J 10 bases; bases outside gene matches: 8. The V gene's germline CDR1 is SGHDT and CDR2 YYEEEE. CDR3 sequence (DNA): TGTGCCAGCAGGTCTACTAGCGGGAGTAGAGAGCAGTTCTTC. It codes for CASRSTSGSREQFF.

This clonotype was seen only a few times. The chain carries TRBV29-1 and TRBJ1-5; tentative D call: TRBD1 (5 bases). V lost 2 bases and J lost 3, with 11 bases in between. This CDR3 is built from 14 residues. From germline, CDR1 is SQVTM and CDR2 ANQGSEA. The CDR3 sequence is CSVEFAGINQPQHF. The CDR3 nucleotides are TGCAGCGTTGAATTCGCAGGGATCAATCAGCCCCAGCATTTT.

This clonotype was seen ten or more times. This chain connects TRBV6-2 or TRBV6-3 to TRBJ2-3; D not certain. Germline assignment: CDR1 MNHEY and CDR2 SVGEGT. V was shortened by 6 bases and J by 0 bases, with 13 bases between the two germline ends. The CDR3 runs to 15 residues. The CDR3 DNA follows: TGTGCCAGCAGAGGGCCCGGAATTAGCACAGATACGCAGTATTTT. This translates into CASRGPGISTDTQYF.